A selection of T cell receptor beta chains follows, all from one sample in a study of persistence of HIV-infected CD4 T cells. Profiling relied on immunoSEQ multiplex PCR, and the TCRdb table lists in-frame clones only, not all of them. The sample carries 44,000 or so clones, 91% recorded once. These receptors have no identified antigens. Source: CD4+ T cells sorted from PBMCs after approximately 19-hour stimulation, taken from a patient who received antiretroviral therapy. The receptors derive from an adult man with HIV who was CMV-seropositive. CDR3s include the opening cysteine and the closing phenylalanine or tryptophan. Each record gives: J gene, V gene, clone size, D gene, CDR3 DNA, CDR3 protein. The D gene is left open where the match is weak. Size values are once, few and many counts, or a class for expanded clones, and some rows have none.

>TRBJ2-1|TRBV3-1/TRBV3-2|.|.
TGTGCCAGCAGCCAACTTCTAGTAGTCCCCTACAATGAGCAGTTCTTC
CASSQLLVVPYNEQFF
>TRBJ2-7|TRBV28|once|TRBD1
TGTGCCAGCAGTTTCCGCCTCCAGGGGGCGGACGAGCAGTACTTC
CASSFRLQGADEQYF
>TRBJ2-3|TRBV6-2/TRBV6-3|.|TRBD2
TGTGCCAGCAGTTATACGACCGGGACTAGCATCACAGATACGCAGTATTTT
CASSYTTGTSITDTQYF
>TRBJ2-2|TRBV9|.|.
TGTGCCAGCAGCGTCTCCGGGACACCTCTCCCTGCCACCGGGGAGCTGTTTTTT
CASSVSGTPLPATGELFF
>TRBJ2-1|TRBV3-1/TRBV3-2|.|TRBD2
TGTGCCAGCAGTGGTGTCGGGAGGGAGCAGTTCTTC
CASSGVGREQFF
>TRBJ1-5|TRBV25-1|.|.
TGTGCCAGCAGTGATTCAGAAACCAATCAGCCCCAGCATTTT
CASSDSETNQPQHF
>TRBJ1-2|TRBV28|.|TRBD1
TGTGCCAGCAGTCACGGGACAGGCGGGGACTATGGCTACACCTTC
CASSHGTGGDYGYTF
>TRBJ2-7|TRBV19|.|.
TGTGCCAGTAGTATAGGCTCGGGCCGCTACGAGCAGTACTTC
CASSIGSGRYEQYF
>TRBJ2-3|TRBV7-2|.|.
TGTGCCAGCAGCCGGGGACTTCCCACAGATACGCAGTATTTT
CASSRGLPTDTQYF
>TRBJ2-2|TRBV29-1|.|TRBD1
TGCAGCGGACAGGGGGGCGCCACCGGGGAGCTGTTTTTT
CSGQGGATGELFF
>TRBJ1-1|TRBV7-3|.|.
TGTGCCAGCAGCGTGGCGTCAGGGGCTGAAGCTTTCTTT
CASSVASGAEAFF
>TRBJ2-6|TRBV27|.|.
TGTGCCAGCATAACGGGGGAGGCGTGGGCCAACGTCCTGACTTTC
CASITGEAWANVLTF
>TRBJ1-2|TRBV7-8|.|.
TGTGCCAGCAGCAAGGGGGGGATTTTCCTCGGCTACACCTTC
CASSKGGIFLGYTF
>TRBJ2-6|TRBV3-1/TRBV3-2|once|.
TGTGCCAGCAGCCTAAAAAGGGGGTCGACTGGGGCCAACGTCCTGACTTTC
CASSLKRGSTGANVLTF
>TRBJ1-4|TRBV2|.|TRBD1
TGTGCCAGCAAGAGACAGGGGGCAGGCGAAAAACTGTTTTTT
CASKRQGAGEKLFF
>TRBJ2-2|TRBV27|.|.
TGTGCCAGCAGTTTATCCCGGACCAACACCGGGGAGCTGTTTTTT
CASSLSRTNTGELFF
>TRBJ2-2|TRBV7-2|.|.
TGTGCCAGCAGCCGCCTGGTTAATACTAACACCGGGGAGCTGTTTTTT
CASSRLVNTNTGELFF
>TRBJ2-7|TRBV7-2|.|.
TGTGCCAGCAGCTTGCAGGGGAGCACCTACGAGCAGTACTTC
CASSLQGSTYEQYF
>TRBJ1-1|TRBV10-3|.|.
TGTGCCATCCAGGAAGGGGGGGAGGGGACTGAAGCTTTCTTT
CAIQEGGEGTEAFF
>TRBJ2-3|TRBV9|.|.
TGTGCCAGCAGCGCGAGACGGGACAGCACAGATACGCAGTATTTT
CASSARRDSTDTQYF
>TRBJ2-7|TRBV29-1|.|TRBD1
TGCAGCGCCGCCGGGACAGGCTACGAGCAGTACTTC
CSAAGTGYEQYF
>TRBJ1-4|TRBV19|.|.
TGTGCCAGTAAGGAGTCGACCGCAACTAATGAAAAACTGTTTTTT
CASKESTATNEKLFF
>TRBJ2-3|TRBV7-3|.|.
TGTGCCAGCAGCTTAGGGGGCACTAGCACAGATACGCAGTATTTT
CASSLGGTSTDTQYF
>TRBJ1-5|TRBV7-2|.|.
TGTGCCAGCAGCCCCGAGTGGAACAATCAGCCCCAGCATTTT
CASSPEWNNQPQHF
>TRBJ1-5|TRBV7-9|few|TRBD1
TGTGCCAGCAGCTTGGGACAGCTCAATCAGCCCCAGCATTTT
CASSLGQLNQPQHF
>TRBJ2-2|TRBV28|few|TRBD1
TGTGCCAGCTTGCAGCACTCGGGACAGGGCTTTTTCACCGGGGAGCTGTTTTTT
CASLQHSGQGFFTGELFF
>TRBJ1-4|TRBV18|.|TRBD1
TGTGCCAGCTCACCACCGGAAGACAGGGGAAAACTGTTTTTT
CASSPPEDRGKLFF
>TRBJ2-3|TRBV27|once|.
TGTGCCAGCAGTTTGGTACCAGCGCCTCCCACAGATACGCAGTATTTT
CASSLVPAPPTDTQYF
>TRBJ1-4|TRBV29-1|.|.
TGCAGCGTGGCCTGGGGGGGAGGTGAAAAACTGTTTTTT
CSVAWGGGEKLFF